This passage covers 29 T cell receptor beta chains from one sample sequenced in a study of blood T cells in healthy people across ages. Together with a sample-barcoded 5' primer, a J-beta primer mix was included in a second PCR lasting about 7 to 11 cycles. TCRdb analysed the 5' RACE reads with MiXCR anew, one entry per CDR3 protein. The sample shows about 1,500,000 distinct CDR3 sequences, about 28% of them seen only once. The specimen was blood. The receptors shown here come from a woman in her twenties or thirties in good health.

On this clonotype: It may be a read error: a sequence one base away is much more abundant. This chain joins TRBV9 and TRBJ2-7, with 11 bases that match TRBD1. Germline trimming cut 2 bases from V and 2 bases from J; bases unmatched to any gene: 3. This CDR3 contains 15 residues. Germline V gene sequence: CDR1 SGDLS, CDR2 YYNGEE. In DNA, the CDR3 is TGTGCCAGCAGCGTGGGGGACAGGGGGACCTACGAGCAGTACTTC. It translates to CASSVGDRGTYEQYF.

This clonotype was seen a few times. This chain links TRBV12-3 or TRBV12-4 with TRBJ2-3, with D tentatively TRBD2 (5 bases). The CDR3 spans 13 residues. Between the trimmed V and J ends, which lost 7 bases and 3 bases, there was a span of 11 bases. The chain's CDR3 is CASNERRTDTQYF. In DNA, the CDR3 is TGTGCCAGCAACGAGAGGAGGACAGATACGCAGTATTTT.

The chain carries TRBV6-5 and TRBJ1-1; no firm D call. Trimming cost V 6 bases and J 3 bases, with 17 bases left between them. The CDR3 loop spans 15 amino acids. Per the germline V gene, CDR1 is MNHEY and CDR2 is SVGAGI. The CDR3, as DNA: TGTGCCAGCAGGGATCGAGGACGGCAGTACACTGAAGCTTTCTTT. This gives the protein CASRDRGRQYTEAFF.

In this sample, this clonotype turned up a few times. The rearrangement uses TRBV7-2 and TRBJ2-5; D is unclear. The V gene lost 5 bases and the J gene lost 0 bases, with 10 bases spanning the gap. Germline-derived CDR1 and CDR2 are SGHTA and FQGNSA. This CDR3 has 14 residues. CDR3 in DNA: TGTGCCAGCAGCCCCTCAGCCCACCAAGAGACCCAGTACTTC. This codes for CASSPSAHQETQYF.

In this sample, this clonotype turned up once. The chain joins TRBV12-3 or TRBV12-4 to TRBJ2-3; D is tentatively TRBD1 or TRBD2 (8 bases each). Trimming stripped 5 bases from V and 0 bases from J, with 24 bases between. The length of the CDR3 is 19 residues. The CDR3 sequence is CASSRGQGGSSGSTDTQYF. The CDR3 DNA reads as TGTGCCAGCAGTAGAGGACAGGGCGGGTCTAGCGGGAGCACAGATACGCAGTATTTT.

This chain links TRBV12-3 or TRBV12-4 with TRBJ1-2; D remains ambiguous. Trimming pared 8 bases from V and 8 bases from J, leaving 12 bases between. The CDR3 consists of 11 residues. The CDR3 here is CASGLGRGYTF. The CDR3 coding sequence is TGTGCCAGCGGTCTTGGACGAGGCTACACCTTC.

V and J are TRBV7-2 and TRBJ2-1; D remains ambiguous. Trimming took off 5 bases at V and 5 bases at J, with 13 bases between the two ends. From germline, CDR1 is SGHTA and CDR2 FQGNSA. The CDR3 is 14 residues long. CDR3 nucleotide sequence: TGTGCCAGCAGCATCATAGCAACCAACAATGAGCAGTTCTTC. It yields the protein CASSIIATNNEQFF.

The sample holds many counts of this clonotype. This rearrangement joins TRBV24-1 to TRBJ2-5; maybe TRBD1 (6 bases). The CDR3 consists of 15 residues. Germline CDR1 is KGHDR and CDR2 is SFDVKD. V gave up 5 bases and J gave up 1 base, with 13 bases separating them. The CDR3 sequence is CATSGTGTFQETQYF. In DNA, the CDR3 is TGTGCCACCAGTGGAACCGGGACATTCCAAGAGACCCAGTACTTC.

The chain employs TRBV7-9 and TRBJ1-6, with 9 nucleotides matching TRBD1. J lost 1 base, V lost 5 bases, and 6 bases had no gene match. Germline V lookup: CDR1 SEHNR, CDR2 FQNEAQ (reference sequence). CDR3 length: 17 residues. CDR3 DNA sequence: TGTGCCAGCAGCGGTACAGGGGGCGCGTCCTATAATTCACCCCTCCACTTT. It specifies CASSGTGGASYNSPLHF.

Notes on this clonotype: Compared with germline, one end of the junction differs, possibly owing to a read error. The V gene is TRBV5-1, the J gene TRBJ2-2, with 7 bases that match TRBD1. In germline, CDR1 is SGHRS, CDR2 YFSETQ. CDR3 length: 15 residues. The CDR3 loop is CAGSPGTVVTGELFF. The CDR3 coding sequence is TGCGCCGGCAGCCCTGGGACAGTGGTCACCGGGGAGCTGTTTTTT.

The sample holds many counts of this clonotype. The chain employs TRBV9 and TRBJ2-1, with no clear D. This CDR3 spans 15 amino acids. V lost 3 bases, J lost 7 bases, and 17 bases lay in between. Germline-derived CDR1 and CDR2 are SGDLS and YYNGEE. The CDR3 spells CASSEGQTWANEQFF. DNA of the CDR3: TGTGCCAGCAGCGAAGGGCAAACCTGGGCGAATGAGCAGTTCTTC.

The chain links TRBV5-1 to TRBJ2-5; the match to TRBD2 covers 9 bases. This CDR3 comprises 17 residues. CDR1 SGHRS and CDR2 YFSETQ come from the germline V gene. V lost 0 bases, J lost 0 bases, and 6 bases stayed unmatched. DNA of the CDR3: TGCGCCAGCAGCTTGGTCCTAGCGGGAATATACCAAGAGACCCAGTACTTC. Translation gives CASSLVLAGIYQETQYF.

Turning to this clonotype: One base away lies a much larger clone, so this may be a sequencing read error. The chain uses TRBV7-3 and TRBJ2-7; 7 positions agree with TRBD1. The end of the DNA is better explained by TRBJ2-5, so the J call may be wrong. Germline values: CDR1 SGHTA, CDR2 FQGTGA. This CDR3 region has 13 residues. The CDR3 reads CAGSDRVGETQYF. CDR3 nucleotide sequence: TGTGCCGGCAGCGACAGGGTTGGGGAGACCCAGTACTTC.

The CDR3 sequence is CSASSTFTNTQYF. The CDR3 DNA follows: TGCAGTGCCTCGTCTACCTTCACGAATACGCAGTATTTT. This chain connects TRBV20-1 to TRBJ2-3; no clear D. The CDR3 contains 13 residues. In germline, CDR1 is DFQATT, CDR2 SNEGSKA (reference sequence). V was trimmed by 6 bases and J by 7 bases, leaving 17 bases between them.

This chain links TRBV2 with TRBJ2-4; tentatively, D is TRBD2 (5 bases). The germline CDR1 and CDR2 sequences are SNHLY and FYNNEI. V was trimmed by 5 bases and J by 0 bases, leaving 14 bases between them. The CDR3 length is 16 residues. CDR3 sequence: CASSFVMGVAKNIQYF. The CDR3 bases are TGTGCCAGCAGTTTTGTGATGGGAGTAGCCAAAAACATTCAGTACTTC.

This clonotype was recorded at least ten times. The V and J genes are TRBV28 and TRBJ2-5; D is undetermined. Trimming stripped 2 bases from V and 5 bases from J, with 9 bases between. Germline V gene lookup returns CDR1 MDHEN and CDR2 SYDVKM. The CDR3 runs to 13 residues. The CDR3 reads CASSLDWSETQYF. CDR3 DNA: TGTGCCAGCAGTTTAGACTGGTCGGAGACCCAGTACTTC.

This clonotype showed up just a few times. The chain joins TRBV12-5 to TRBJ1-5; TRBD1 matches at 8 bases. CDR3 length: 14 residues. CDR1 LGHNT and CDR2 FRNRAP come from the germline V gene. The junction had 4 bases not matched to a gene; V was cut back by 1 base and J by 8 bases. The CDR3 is CASGLGTGREPQHF. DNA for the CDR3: TGTGCTAGTGGTTTGGGGACAGGGAGGGAGCCCCAGCATTTT. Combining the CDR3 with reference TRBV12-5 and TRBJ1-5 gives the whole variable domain DARVTQTPRHKVTEMGQEVTMRCQPILGHNTVFWYRQTMMQGLELLAYFRNRAPLDDSGMPKDRFSAEMPDATLATLKIQPSEPRDSAVYFCASGLGTGREPQHFGDGTRLSIL.

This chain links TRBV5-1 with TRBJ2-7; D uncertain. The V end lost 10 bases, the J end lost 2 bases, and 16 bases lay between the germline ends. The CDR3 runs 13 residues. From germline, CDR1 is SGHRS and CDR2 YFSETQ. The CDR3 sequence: CAAAANNTYEQYF. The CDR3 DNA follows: TGCGCCGCGGCGGCTAACAATACCTACGAGCAGTACTTC.

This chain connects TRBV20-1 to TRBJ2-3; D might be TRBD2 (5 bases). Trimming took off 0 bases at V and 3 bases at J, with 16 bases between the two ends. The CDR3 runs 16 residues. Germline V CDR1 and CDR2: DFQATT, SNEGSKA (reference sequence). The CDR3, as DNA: TGCAGTGCTAGAGATTACAGCGGAGCATCGACAGATACGCAGTATTTT. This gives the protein CSARDYSGASTDTQYF.

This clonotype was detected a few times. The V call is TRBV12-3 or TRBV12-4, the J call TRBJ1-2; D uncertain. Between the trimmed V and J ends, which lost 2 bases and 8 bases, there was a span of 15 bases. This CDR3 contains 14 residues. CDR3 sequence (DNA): TGTGCCAGCAGTTTACGCGGCGGGTTTGGAGGCTACACCTTC. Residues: CASSLRGGFGGYTF.

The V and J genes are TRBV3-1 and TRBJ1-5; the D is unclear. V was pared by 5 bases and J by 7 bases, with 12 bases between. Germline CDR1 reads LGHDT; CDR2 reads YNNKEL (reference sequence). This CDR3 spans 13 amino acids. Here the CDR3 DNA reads TGTGCCAGCAGCGTTAACGTCGGGCAGCCCCAGCATTTT. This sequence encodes CASSVNVGQPQHF.

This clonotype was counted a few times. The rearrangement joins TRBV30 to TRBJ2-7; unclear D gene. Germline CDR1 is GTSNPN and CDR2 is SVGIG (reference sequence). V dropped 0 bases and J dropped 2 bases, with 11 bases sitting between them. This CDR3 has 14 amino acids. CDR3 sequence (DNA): TGTGCCTGGAGTGTATCGAGCGTACCCTACGAGCAGTACTTC. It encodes CAWSVSSVPYEQYF.

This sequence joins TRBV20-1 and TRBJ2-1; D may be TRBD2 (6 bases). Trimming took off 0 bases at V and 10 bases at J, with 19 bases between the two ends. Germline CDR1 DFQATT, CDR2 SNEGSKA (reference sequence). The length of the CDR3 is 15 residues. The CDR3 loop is CSARDIGGKGGEQFF. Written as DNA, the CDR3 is TGCAGTGCTAGAGACATCGGGGGAAAAGGTGGCGAGCAGTTCTTC.

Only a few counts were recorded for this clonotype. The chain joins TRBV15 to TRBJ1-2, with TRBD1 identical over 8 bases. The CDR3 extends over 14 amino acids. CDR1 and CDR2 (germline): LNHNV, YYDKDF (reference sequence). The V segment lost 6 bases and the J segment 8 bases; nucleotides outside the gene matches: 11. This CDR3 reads CATRLGTGAQGYTF. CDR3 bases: TGTGCCACCAGGCTCGGGACAGGTGCCCAGGGCTACACCTTC.

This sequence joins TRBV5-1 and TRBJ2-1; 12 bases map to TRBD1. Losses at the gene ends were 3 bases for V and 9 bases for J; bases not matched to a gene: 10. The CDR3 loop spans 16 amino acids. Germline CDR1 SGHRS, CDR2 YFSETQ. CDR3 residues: CASSSRDRGLSSEQFF. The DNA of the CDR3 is TGCGCCAGCAGCTCAAGGGACAGGGGGCTCAGCAGTGAGCAGTTCTTC.

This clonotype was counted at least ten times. CDR3 loop: CASSLIETYEQYF. CDR3 nucleotides: TGTGCCAGCAGTTTAATAGAGACCTACGAGCAGTACTTC. The rearrangement links TRBV28 to TRBJ2-7; D not certain. From germline, CDR1 is MDHEN and CDR2 SYDVKM. This CDR3 is built from 13 residues. V lost 2 bases and J 2 bases, leaving 7 bases between the germline ends.

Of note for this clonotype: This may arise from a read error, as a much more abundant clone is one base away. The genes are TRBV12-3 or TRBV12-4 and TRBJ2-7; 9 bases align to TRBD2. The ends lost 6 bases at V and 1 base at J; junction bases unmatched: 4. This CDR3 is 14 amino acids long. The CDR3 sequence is CASSWTSVSYEQYF. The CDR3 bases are TGTGCCAGCAGCTGGACTAGCGTGTCCTACGAGCAGTACTTC.

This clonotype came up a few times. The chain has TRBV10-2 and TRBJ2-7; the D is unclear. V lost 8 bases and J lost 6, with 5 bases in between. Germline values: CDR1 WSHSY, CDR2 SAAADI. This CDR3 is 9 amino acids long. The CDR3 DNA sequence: TGCGCCAGCGGGTTCGAGCAGTACTTC. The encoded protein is CASGFEQYF.

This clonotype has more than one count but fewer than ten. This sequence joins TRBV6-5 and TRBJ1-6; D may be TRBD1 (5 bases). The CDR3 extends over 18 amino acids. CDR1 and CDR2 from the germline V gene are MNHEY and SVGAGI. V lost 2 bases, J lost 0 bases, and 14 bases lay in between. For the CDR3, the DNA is TGTGCCAGCAGTTACAGCAGACAGACGAGCTCCTATAATTCACCCCTCCACTTT. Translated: CASSYSRQTSSYNSPLHF.